This T cell receptor beta chain emerged from a study of blood T cell repertoires in COVID-19. Overall study: Samples representing acute and convalescent COVID-19 were sourced from the United States, Italy and Spain. T cells, B-cell-depleted T cells, or PBMCs provided the cDNA or gDNA that served as material.

The CDR3 runs to 16 residues. V trimming: 4 bases; J trimming: 0 bases; junction bases outside the gene matches: 6. Germline CDR1 reads LNHDA; CDR2 reads SQIVND (reference sequence). How the authors handled the data: Amplification of reference gene primers was used by the study to estimate nucleated cell counts. Measured with immunoSEQ multiplex PCR; TCRdb has only the in-frame clones, and not every one. D and trimming come from the DNA, and the V and J calls and clone size come from that table. The repertoire has about 200,000 clones, 70% to 90% of them found once; the top ten carry roughly 6.2%. Sequencing was carried out using peripheral blood. The sequence was collected from a woman in her 40s who had recovered from COVID-19. The chain employs TRBV19 and TRBJ2-3; 8 bases align to TRBD1. The CDR3 DNA reads as TGTGCCAGTAGTAAAAGGACAGGGCCTAGCACAGATACGCAGTATTTT. Residues: CASSKRTGPSTDTQYF.